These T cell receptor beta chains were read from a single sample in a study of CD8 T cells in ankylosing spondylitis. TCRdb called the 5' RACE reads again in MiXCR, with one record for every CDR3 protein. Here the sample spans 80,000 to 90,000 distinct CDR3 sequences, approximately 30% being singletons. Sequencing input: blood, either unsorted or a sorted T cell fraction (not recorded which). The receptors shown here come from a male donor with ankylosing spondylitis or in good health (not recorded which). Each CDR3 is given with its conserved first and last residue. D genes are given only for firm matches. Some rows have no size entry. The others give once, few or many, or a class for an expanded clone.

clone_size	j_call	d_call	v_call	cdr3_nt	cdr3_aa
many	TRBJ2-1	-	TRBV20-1	TGCAGTGCCCCAGACCAGCGGGCACACGATGAGCAGTTCTTC	CSAPDQRAHDEQFF
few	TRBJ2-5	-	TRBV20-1	TGCAGTGCAAATGACAGGAGCAAAGAGACCCAGTACTTC	CSANDRSKETQYF
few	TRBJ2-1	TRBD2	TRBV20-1	TGCAGTGTCCTAGGGATGGCTAGCGGGAGGGCCCGGTCCTACAATGAGCAGTTCTTC	CSVLGMASGRARSYNEQFF
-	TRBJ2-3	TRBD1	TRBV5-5	TGTGCCAGCAGCCAGGGACAGGGGTACAGAGTTACGCAGTATTTT	CASSQGQGYRVTQYF
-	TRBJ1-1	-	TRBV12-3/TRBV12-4	TGTGCCAGCAGTCTCGACAGGAGCTACACTGAAGCTTTCTTT	CASSLDRSYTEAFF
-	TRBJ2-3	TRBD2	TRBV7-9	TGTGCCAGCAGCTTAATGGGCCTAGCGGGGAGCACAGATACGCAGTATTTT	CASSLMGLAGSTDTQYF
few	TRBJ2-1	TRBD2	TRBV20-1	TGCAGTGCTAGAGTTTGGGGGGGTGGGAGCTCCTACAATGAGCAGTTCTTC	CSARVWGGGSSYNEQFF
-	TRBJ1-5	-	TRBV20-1	TGCAGTGCTAGTGGGGGAAGTCAGCCCCAGCATTTT	CSASGGSQPQHF
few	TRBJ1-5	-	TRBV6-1	TGTGCCAGCAGTGTTTTTAAGGGGGTCCCCAATCAGCCCCAGCATTTT	CASSVFKGVPNQPQHF
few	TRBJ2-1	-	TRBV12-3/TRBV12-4	TGTGCCAGCAGTTTAGTAGTTGTTGAGCAGTTCTTC	CASSLVVVEQFF
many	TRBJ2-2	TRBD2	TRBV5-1	TGCGCCAGCAGCGTTAGTACTAGCGGAAACACCGGGGAGCTGTTTTTT	CASSVSTSGNTGELFF
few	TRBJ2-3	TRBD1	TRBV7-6	TGTGCCAGCAGCAGAGGGGGCGATGGCACAGATACGCAGTATTTT	CASSRGGDGTDTQYF
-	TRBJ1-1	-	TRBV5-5	TGTGCCAGCAGCTCCGGACCGGGGTTGAGGGCTGAAGCTTTCTTT	CASSSGPGLRAEAFF
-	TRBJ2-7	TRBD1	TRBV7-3	TGTGCCAGCAGCCAACAACAGGGGAGCGAGCAGTACTTC	CASSQQQGSEQYF
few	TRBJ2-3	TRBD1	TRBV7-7	TGTGCTAGCAGCTTAATGGGGCTGGCAGGGGGTCGAGATACGCAGTATTTT	CASSLMGLAGGRDTQYF
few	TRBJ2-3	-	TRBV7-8	TGTGCCAGCAGCCGCAACCAAGATACGCAGTATTTT	CASSRNQDTQYF
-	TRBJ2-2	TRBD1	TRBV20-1	TGCAGTGCTGACAGGGACACCGGGGAGCTGTTTTTT	CSADRDTGELFF
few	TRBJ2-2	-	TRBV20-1	TGCAGTGCTAGAACTAGTACTAGACCCACGAACACCGGGGAGCTGTTTTTT	CSARTSTRPTNTGELFF
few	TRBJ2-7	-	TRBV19	TGTGCCAGTAGTATCACGGGAGCGGTGTACGAGCAGTACTTC	CASSITGAVYEQYF
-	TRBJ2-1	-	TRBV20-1	TGCAGTGCTAGAGAGGCGAGGGAGCAGTTCTTC	CSAREAREQFF
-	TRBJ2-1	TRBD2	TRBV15	TGTGCCACCAGAGAACATATCGGCGGGAGCTCCTACAATGAGCAGTTCTTC	CATREHIGGSSYNEQFF
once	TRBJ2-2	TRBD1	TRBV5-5	TGTGCCAGCAGCCCCGGACAGGGGGTAGGCGGGGAGCTGTTTTTT	CASSPGQGVGGELFF
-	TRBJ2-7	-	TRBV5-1	TGCGCCAGCAGCTTCACAGGGAGCGGCCTCTACGAGCAGTACTTC	CASSFTGSGLYEQYF
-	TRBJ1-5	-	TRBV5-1	TGCGCCAGCAGCCTCCCGGGACCCACGCGGGATCAGCCCCAGCATTTT	CASSLPGPTRDQPQHF